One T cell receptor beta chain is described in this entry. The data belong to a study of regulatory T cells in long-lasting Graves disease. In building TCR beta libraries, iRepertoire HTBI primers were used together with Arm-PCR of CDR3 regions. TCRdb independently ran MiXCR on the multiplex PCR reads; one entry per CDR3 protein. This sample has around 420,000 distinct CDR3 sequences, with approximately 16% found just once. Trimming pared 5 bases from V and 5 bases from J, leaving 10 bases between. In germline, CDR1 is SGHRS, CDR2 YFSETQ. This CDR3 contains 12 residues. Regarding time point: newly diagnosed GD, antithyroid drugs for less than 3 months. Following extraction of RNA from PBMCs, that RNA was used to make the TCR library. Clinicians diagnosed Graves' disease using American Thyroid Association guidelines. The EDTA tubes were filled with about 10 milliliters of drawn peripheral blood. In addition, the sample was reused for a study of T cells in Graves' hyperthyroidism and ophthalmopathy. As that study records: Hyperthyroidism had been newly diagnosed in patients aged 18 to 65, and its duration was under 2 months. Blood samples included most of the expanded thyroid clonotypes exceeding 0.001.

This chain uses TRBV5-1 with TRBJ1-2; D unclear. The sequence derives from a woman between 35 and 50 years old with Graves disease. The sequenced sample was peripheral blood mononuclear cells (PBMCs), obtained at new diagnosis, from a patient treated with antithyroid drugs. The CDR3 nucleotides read TGCGCCAGCAGGGCAGGACCGTATGGCTACACCTTC. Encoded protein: CASRAGPYGYTF.